This passage covers 16 T cell receptor beta chains from one sample sequenced in a study of brain T cells in children with intractable seizures. Sequencing was performed with immunoSEQ multiplex PCR; in TCRdb, only in-frame clones are kept and a portion is missing. The table shows just under 65,000 clones, with approximately 95% occurring only once. The material was peripheral blood, obtained at surgery. These receptors came from a boy younger than two with focal cortical dysplasia and intractable seizures.

This clone was seen only once. V is TRBV6-2 or TRBV6-3 and J is TRBJ1-5; the match to TRBD1 covers 7 bases. Germline loops: CDR1 MNHEY, CDR2 SVGEGT. V was pared by 2 bases and J by 5 bases, with 9 bases of the junction left unmatched. This CDR3 is built from 16 residues. The CDR3 bases are TGTGCCAGCAGTTACGGCGCGGGACAGCCCTATCAGCCCCAGCATTTT. This gives the protein CASSYGAGQPYQPQHF.

This clone was recorded only once. The chain carries TRBV9 and TRBJ1-4; D not certain. V dropped 0 bases and J dropped 3 bases, with 12 bases sitting between them. The CDR3 is 16 amino acids. Germline CDR1 and CDR2: SGDLS and YYNGEE. The CDR3 nucleotides read TGTGCCAGCAGCGTAGATCCTAATCCTTCTAATGAAAAACTGTTTTTT. This translates into CASSVDPNPSNEKLFF.

The chain recombines TRBV12-3 or TRBV12-4 with TRBJ2-7; D remains unclear. The CDR3 is 13 residues long. Between the trimmed V and J ends, which lost 2 bases and 0 bases, there was a span of 5 bases. The chain's CDR3 is CASSLFGSYEQYF. The CDR3 DNA reads as TGTGCCAGCAGTTTATTTGGCTCCTACGAGCAGTACTTC.

V is TRBV3-1 (or the pseudogene TRBV3-2) and J is TRBJ2-5, with 8 positions matching TRBD2. There are 19 residues in the CDR3. Germline loops: CDR1 LGHDT, CDR2 YNNKEL (reference sequence). V lost 2 bases to trimming and J lost 5 bases; unmatched junction nucleotides: 19. This CDR3 is CASSQKSQGLAGRVETQYF. The CDR3 DNA sequence: TGTGCCAGCAGCCAAAAAAGCCAAGGTCTAGCGGGTCGGGTGGAGACCCAGTACTTC.

The chain is built from TRBV6-5 and TRBJ2-7; 7 bases align to TRBD2. The junction had 11 bases not matched to a gene; V was cut back by 2 bases and J by 4 bases. Germline loops: CDR1 MNHEY, CDR2 SVGAGI. The CDR3 is 16 residues long. CDR3 DNA: TGTGCCAGCAGTTACCGTCTGTTGGGGGGGAATTACGAGCAGTACTTC. Residues: CASSYRLLGGNYEQYF.

The chain is built from TRBV6-6 and TRBJ2-3; 10 bases are shared with TRBD1. The trim removed 2 bases at V and 6 bases at J, leaving 5 bases unmatched. The germline V gene has CDR1 MNHNY and CDR2 SVGAGI (reference sequence). The CDR3 consists of 15 residues. The CDR3 DNA follows: TGTGCCAGCAGTTACCCGGGACAGGGGTTGGATACGCAGTATTTT. This encodes CASSYPGQGLDTQYF.

A remark on this clone: Its ends do not fully match the called genes, so a read error is possible. The chain couples TRBV19 to TRBJ2-7; D might be TRBD1 or TRBD2, each matching 5 bases. CDR3 length: 16 amino acids. Per the germline V gene, CDR1 is LNHDA and CDR2 is SQIVND (reference sequence). The DNA of the CDR3 is TGTGCCAGTAGTACCTACTACCGGGACGGGGATTACGGGCAGTACTTC. Translation gives CASSTYYRDGDYGQYF. The entire variable domain, with the rest obtained from reference TRBV19 and TRBJ2-7, is as follows: DGGITQSPKYLFRKEGQNVTLSCEQNLNHDAMYWYRQDPGQGLRLIYYSQIVNDFQKGDIAEGYSVSREKKESFPLTVTSAQKNPTAFYLCASSTYYRDGDYGQYFGPGTRLTVT.

This rearrangement joins TRBV27 to TRBJ2-1, with 11 positions matching TRBD2. The CDR3 totals 15 residues. Unmatched junction bases numbered 11, after V lost 4 bases and J lost 12 bases. Germline CDR1 reads MNHEY; CDR2 reads SMNVEV (reference sequence). CDR3 nucleotide sequence: TGTGCCAGCAGTTCCAATACCGGGACTAGCGGTGGGCAGTTCTTC. Amino acids: CASSSNTGTSGGQFF.

The chain recombines TRBV18 with TRBJ2-7, with 8 bases identical to TRBD1. The V segment lost 3 bases and the J segment 3 bases; nucleotides outside the gene matches: 7. The CDR3 covers 15 residues. Germline-derived CDR1 and CDR2 are KGHSH and LQKENI. CDR3 residues: CASSPIGQGGYEQYF. The DNA of the CDR3 is TGTGCCAGCTCACCGATCGGACAGGGCGGCTACGAGCAGTACTTC.

The rearrangement links TRBV7-8 to TRBJ1-1, with D possibly being TRBD1 (5 bases). Per germline, CDR1 SGHVS and CDR2 FQNEAQ. Between the trimmed V and J ends, which lost 3 bases and 3 bases, there was a span of 17 bases. The CDR3 spans 16 residues. The CDR3 protein is CASSFVSSMGDTEAFF. The CDR3 coding sequence is TGTGCCAGCAGCTTTGTCTCGTCAATGGGGGACACTGAAGCTTTCTTT.

This sequence joins TRBV6-6 and TRBJ1-2; a possible D gene is TRBD1 (5 bases). In germline, CDR1 is MNHNY, CDR2 SVGAGI (reference sequence). V lost 8 bases, J lost 6 bases, and 13 bases lay in between. The CDR3 sequence is 12 residues long. Written as DNA, the CDR3 is TGTGCCAGCCAGAACCAGGGTAATGGCTACACCTTC. Translated, it gives CASQNQGNGYTF.

This clone was seen only once. The chain has TRBV19 and TRBJ1-1; D might be TRBD1 (6 bases). The CDR3 sequence is 12 residues long. Trimming stripped 4 bases from V and 6 bases from J, with 9 bases between. CDR1 LNHDA and CDR2 SQIVND come from the germline V gene (reference sequence). The CDR3 region is CASSTGQSEAFF. DNA of the CDR3: TGTGCCAGTAGTACGGGACAATCTGAAGCTTTCTTT.

This clone was recorded only once. CDR3 loop: CATSDFEAEPSPYEQYF. CDR3 in DNA: TGTGCCACCAGTGATTTTGAGGCGGAGCCTTCCCCCTACGAGCAGTACTTC. The gene calls are TRBV24-1 and TRBJ2-7; D is uncertain. The CDR3 is 17 amino acids. The germline V gene has CDR1 KGHDR and CDR2 SFDVKD. The V end lost 1 base, the J end lost 2 bases, and 17 bases lay between the germline ends.

This chain joins TRBV4-1 and TRBJ2-7; TRBD2 aligns across 9 bases. Germline assignment: CDR1 MGHRA and CDR2 YSYEKL. J lost 2 bases, V lost 4 bases, and 9 bases had no gene match. This CDR3 region has 16 residues. In nucleotides, the CDR3 is TGCGCCAGCAGCCCCCCTCCGGCGGGGGGGCCCTACGAGCAGTACTTC. Translating gives CASSPPPAGGPYEQYF.

The sample holds a few counts of this clone. The genes are TRBV7-2 and TRBJ2-7; 9 bases fit TRBD1. The CDR3 covers 15 residues. V dropped 5 bases and J dropped 4; count of bases not matched to a gene: 9. CDR1 SGHTA and CDR2 FQGNSA come from the germline V gene. The CDR3: CASSPDDRGIYEQYF. The CDR3 DNA reads TGTGCCAGCAGCCCCGACGACAGGGGGATATACGAGCAGTACTTC.

The gene calls are TRBV20-1 and TRBJ2-7; D gene ambiguous. Germline values: CDR1 DFQATT, CDR2 SNEGSKA (reference sequence). This CDR3 has 14 amino acids. V lost 3 bases and J lost 0, with 12 bases in between. The CDR3 here is CSASDDWSSYEQYF. The CDR3 nucleotides read TGCAGTGCTAGTGATGACTGGAGCTCCTACGAGCAGTACTTC.